The 27 T cell receptor beta chains presented below share a single source sample, sequenced in a study of Graves' ophthalmopathy and Graves' hyperthyroidism. Amplification from RNA transcripts yielded the TCR beta CDR3 regions. RT-PCR was first run with HTBI primers, then multiplex PCR in a second round. Each CDR3 protein gets one entry after TCRdb re-called the multiplex PCR reads with MiXCR. The sample lists 400,000 to 450,000 distinct CDR3 sequences; over 20% were seen once. The material sequenced was peripheral blood. The receptors originated from a woman aged 18-29 years with stable Graves' hyperthyroidism.

This clonotype was detected many times. The rearrangement links TRBV7-9 to TRBJ1-1, with a possible D match to TRBD1 (5 bases). CDR1 is SEHNR, CDR2 FQNEAQ, per germline (reference sequence). Trimming left V 5 bases short and J 3 bases short, with 13 bases between. CDR3 size: 14 residues. The CDR3: CASSKQGKDTEAFF. CDR3 in DNA: TGTGCCAGCAGCAAGCAGGGTAAGGACACTGAAGCTTTCTTT.

As concerns this clonotype: It may be a read error: a sequence one base away is much more abundant. This chain links TRBV27 with TRBJ2-5; D possibly corresponds to TRBD1 (5 bases). The CDR3 is 14 amino acids. Per germline, CDR1 MNHEY and CDR2 SMNVEV (reference sequence). For the CDR3, the DNA is TGTGCCAGCAGTTCCTCGCAGGGCCAAGTGACCCAGTACTTC. The encoded protein is CASSSSQGQVTQYF.

This clonotype was observed many times. Written as DNA, the CDR3 is TGCAGTGCTAGAGATGGGACCTCGATACCGGGCAATCAGCCCCAGCATTTT. Its protein product is CSARDGTSIPGNQPQHF. The rearrangement uses TRBV20-1 and TRBJ1-5; D is possibly TRBD1 (5 bases). Germline CDR1 DFQATT, CDR2 SNEGSKA (reference sequence). Trimming removed 0 bases at V and 2 bases at J, with 17 bases between. This CDR3 spans 17 amino acids.

A note on this clonotype: This may stem from a read error, because a much larger clone lies one nucleotide away. The chain carries TRBV12-3 or TRBV12-4 and TRBJ1-1; D remains ambiguous. Trimming pared 6 bases from V and 10 bases from J, leaving 18 bases between. The CDR3 spans 13 residues. The CDR3 region is CASRTTNTERAFF. CDR3 bases: TGTGCCAGCAGGACTACTAACACTGAACGAGCTTTCTTT.

This clonotype appeared many times. V is TRBV27 and J is TRBJ1-2; D might be TRBD1 (5 bases). Germline assignment: CDR1 MNHEY and CDR2 SMNVEV (reference sequence). This CDR3 contains 14 residues. This CDR3 is CASGGAPFGYGYTF. In DNA, the CDR3 is TGTGCTTCCGGAGGGGCCCCCTTCGGCTATGGCTACACCTTC.

This clonotype was observed many times. The chain combines TRBV29-1 with TRBJ2-5; D is possibly TRBD2 (5 bases). The germline V gene has CDR1 SQVTM and CDR2 ANQGSEA. V lost 4 bases, J lost 9 bases, and 24 bases lay in between. This CDR3 has 15 residues. The CDR3 nucleotides read TGCAGCGTTGGACCCCCCCGACTTGGTAGCGAGGCCCAGTACTTC. As protein: CSVGPPRLGSEAQYF.

This clonotype has at least ten counts. CDR3 sequence (DNA): TGCGCCAGCAGCCACCCGGGACAGGCACAAGAGACCCAGTACTTC. Residues: CASSHPGQAQETQYF. The V gene is TRBV4-1, the J gene TRBJ2-5; TRBD1 matches 8 bases. Trimming at V came to 3 bases and at J to 2 bases, leaving 5 bases not matched to a gene. In germline, CDR1 is MGHRA, CDR2 YSYEKL. The CDR3 is 15 amino acids.

This clonotype showed up many times. The chain carries TRBV6-1 and TRBJ2-7, with TRBD2 identical over 8 bases. The junction had 6 bases not matched to a gene; V was cut back by 8 bases and J by 0 bases. The CDR3 length is 14 residues. CDR1 and CDR2 from the germline V gene are MNHNS and SASEGT. As DNA, the CDR3 is TGTGCCAGCTGCGGGGGACTAGTCTCCTACGAGCAGTACTTC. Its translation: CASCGGLVSYEQYF.

Many counts were recorded for this clonotype. The chain employs TRBV11-2 and TRBJ2-5; no definite D call. The CDR3 consists of 13 residues. V gave up 6 bases and J gave up 0 bases, with 8 bases separating them. CDR1 is SGHAT and CDR2 is FQNNGV in the germline V gene. The CDR3 loop is CASSFGNQETQYF. For the CDR3, the DNA is TGTGCCAGCAGTTTCGGTAACCAAGAGACCCAGTACTTC.

This clonotype was observed many times. This CDR3 is CASNRAGNQPQHF. The CDR3 region has the DNA TGTGCCAGCAACAGGGCTGGCAATCAGCCCCAGCATTTT. This chain joins TRBV10-3 and TRBJ1-5; maybe TRBD1 (6 bases). The V gene lost 10 bases and the J gene lost 2 bases, with 12 bases spanning the gap. Germline V CDR1 and CDR2: ENHRY, SYGVKD. CDR3 length: 13 residues.

For this clonotype: A much larger clone sits a single nucleotide away, making a read error possible. The chain has TRBV20-1 and TRBJ2-1, with a tentative D call TRBD2 (5 bases). Germline CDR1 is DFQATT and CDR2 is SNEGSKA (reference sequence). The CDR3 sequence is 16 residues long. This CDR3 is CSARDLWGDSYNEKFF. CDR3 DNA: TGCAGTGCTAGAGATCTCTGGGGAGACTCCTACAATGAGAAGTTCTTC.

The V and J genes are TRBV15 and TRBJ2-7, with D perhaps TRBD1 (6 bases). This CDR3 is built from 15 residues. Trimming left V 3 bases short and J 2 bases short, with 14 bases between. CDR1 and CDR2 from the germline V gene are LNHNV and YYDKDF (reference sequence). CDR3: CATSRDRYATYEQYF. The CDR3 DNA is TGTGCCACCAGCAGGGACAGATACGCTACCTACGAGCAGTACTTC.

This clonotype was counted ten times or more. The genes are TRBV11-1 and TRBJ2-2, with unresolved D. CDR3 length: 16 residues. V gave up 0 bases and J gave up 0 bases, with 8 bases separating them. CDR1 and CDR2 from the germline V gene are SGHAT and FQDESV (reference sequence). The CDR3 coding sequence is TGTGCCAGCAGCTTAGCCGCAGGAGCGAACACCGGGGAGCTGTTTTTT. This codes for CASSLAAGANTGELFF.

This clonotype was detected a few times. The V call is TRBV19, the J call TRBJ2-2; D may be TRBD1 (6 bases). Trimming shortened V by 5 bases and J by 6 bases, and 19 bases separated the two germline ends. The CDR3 sequence is 16 residues long. Germline CDR1 reads LNHDA; CDR2 reads SQIVND (reference sequence). CDR3 residues: CASSHPKTGNAGELFF. The CDR3 DNA reads as TGTGCCAGTAGTCACCCCAAGACAGGAAACGCCGGGGAGCTGTTTTTT.

This clonotype was seen ten or more times. The chain is built from TRBV2 and TRBJ2-7, with D unclear. CDR1 and CDR2 (germline): SNHLY, FYNNEI. V lost 3 bases and J 2 bases, leaving 20 bases between the germline ends. The CDR3 is 17 amino acids. CDR3 sequence: CASSDPASRPRTYEQYF. The CDR3 bases are TGTGCCAGCAGTGACCCGGCATCTCGACCAAGGACCTACGAGCAGTACTTC.

Of note for this clonotype: The junction departs from the called germline gene at one end, perhaps through a read error. The chain has TRBV12-3 or TRBV12-4 and TRBJ2-5; no clear D gene. CDR3 length: 11 residues. DNA for the CDR3: TGTGCCATCAGTTTCAGTGAGACCCAGTACTTC. Translated, it gives CAISFSETQYF.

This clonotype was counted many times. V usage is TRBV5-1 and J usage is TRBJ2-7; 8 bases match TRBD2. Germline loops: CDR1 SGHRS, CDR2 YFSETQ. J lost 7 bases, V lost 5 bases, and 8 bases had no gene match. The CDR3 has 13 amino acids. The CDR3 DNA follows: TGCGCCAGCAGATCCGGGACTAGTGTAGAGCAGTACTTC. Residues: CASRSGTSVEQYF.

V usage is TRBV6-2 or TRBV6-3 and J usage is TRBJ2-2; D unclear. The CDR3 has 15 amino acids. V was pared by 8 bases and J by 0 bases, with 13 bases between. Germline CDR1 reads MNHEY; CDR2 reads SVGEGT. The DNA for the CDR3 is TGTGCCAGCGCAAGTATACACGCGAACACCGGGGAGCTGTTTTTT. Translated: CASASIHANTGELFF.

Of note for this clonotype: Being one base from a much bigger clone, this may be a read error. Given the absence of the conserved phenylalanine or tryptophan at the CDR3 end, a read error is likely. V gene TRBV30 combines with J gene TRBJ1-2, with TRBD1 identical over 9 bases. From germline, CDR1 is GTSNPN and CDR2 SVGIG (reference sequence). The CDR3 spans 13 residues. V trimming: 4 bases; J trimming: 7 bases; junction bases outside the gene matches: 7. In nucleotides, the CDR3 is TGTGCCTGGAATGTACAGGGGGCAGTTGGCTACACCGTC. Amino acids: CAWNVQGAVGYTV.

This clonotype was seen a handful of times. The chain uses TRBV4-2 and TRBJ2-7; 7 positions agree with TRBD2. V shed 4 bases and J 0 bases; nucleotides not matched to a gene: 9. The germline V gene encodes CDR1 LGHNA and CDR2 YNFKEQ. The CDR3 length is 16 residues. The CDR3 loop reads CASSLRLAGISYEQYF. For the CDR3, the DNA is TGTGCCAGCAGCCTACGACTAGCCGGAATCTCCTACGAGCAGTACTTC.

This clonotype was picked up many times. The J gene is TRBJ2-7, the V gene TRBV20-1, with D maybe TRBD1 (6 bases). V lost 3 bases, J lost 2 bases, and 8 bases lay in between. The length of the CDR3 is 12 residues. The germline CDR1 and CDR2 sequences are DFQATT and SNEGSKA (reference sequence). CDR3 bases: TGCAGTGCTAGTTACAGGGCCTACGAGCAGTACTTC. Protein sequence: CSASYRAYEQYF.

This clonotype was recorded many times. V usage is TRBV6-1 and J usage is TRBJ1-1; 9 bases are shared with TRBD1. CDR3 length: 14 amino acids. In germline, CDR1 is MNHNS, CDR2 SASEGT. The trim removed 2 bases at V and 5 bases at J, leaving 3 bases unmatched. The CDR3 DNA sequence: TGTGCCAGCAGTGAAAACAGGGGGCCAACTGAAGCTTTCTTT. It specifies CASSENRGPTEAFF.

This clonotype was seen ten or more times. V and J are TRBV13 and TRBJ1-2; D is uncertain. The CDR3 is made up of 8 amino acids. Trimming shortened V by 5 bases and J by 14 bases, and 6 bases separated the two germline ends. Germline V CDR1 and CDR2: PRHDT, FYEKMQ (reference sequence). In DNA, the CDR3 is TGTGCCAGCAGCCCCACTACCTTC. Encoded protein: CASSPTTF.

V usage is TRBV3-1 and J usage is TRBJ1-2, with TRBD1 identical over 7 bases. This CDR3 spans 15 amino acids. The germline V gene has CDR1 LGHDT and CDR2 YNNKEL (reference sequence). Trimming took 1 base from V and 5 from J; bases not matched to a gene: 7. The CDR3 sequence: CASSQGGQPYYGYTF. As DNA, the CDR3 is TGTGCCAGCAGCCAAGGGGGACAGCCATATTATGGCTACACCTTC.

This clonotype has only a few counts. This may be a read error: a much more frequent sequence differs by one nucleotide. The chain couples TRBV6-4 to TRBJ2-4, with a possible D match to TRBD1 (6 bases). Germline CDR1 and CDR2: MRHNA and SNTAGT. This CDR3 has 13 amino acids. For the CDR3, the DNA is TGTGCCAGCCCCAGGGGAGCCAAAAACATTAAGTACTTC. This gives the protein CASPRGAKNIKYF.

This clonotype appeared a single time. V gene TRBV18 combines with J gene TRBJ2-7; D remains ambiguous. The ends were cut back, 0 bases at V and 5 bases at J, with 14 bases in the middle. Germline lookup yields CDR1 KGHSH and CDR2 LQKENI. There are 15 residues in the CDR3. CDR3 nucleotides: TGTGCCAGCTCACCACCGTCGGCTTTCCCACACGAGCAGTACTTC. Protein sequence: CASSPPSAFPHEQYF.

This clonotype occurred many times. The chain employs TRBV2 and TRBJ2-5; D not resolved. This CDR3 is built from 13 residues. Germline V gives CDR1 SNHLY, CDR2 FYNNEI. V was trimmed by 6 bases and J by 7 bases, leaving 15 bases between them. DNA for the CDR3: TGTGCCAGCAGCCCCGGGCCCCTCGGGACCCAGTACTTC. Translating gives CASSPGPLGTQYF.